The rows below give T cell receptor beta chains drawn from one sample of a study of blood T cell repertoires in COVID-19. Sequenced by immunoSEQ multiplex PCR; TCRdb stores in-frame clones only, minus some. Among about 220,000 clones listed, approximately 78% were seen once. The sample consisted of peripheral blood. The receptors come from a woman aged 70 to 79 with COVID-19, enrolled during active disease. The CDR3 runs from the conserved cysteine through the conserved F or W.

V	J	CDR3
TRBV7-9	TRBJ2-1	CASSLDRGSNEQFF
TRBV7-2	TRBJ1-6	CASRTDSYNSPLHF
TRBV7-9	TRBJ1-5	CASSPSSGPQHF
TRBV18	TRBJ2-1	CASSPRLNNYNEQFF
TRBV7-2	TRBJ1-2	CASSLDSQVLVDGYTF
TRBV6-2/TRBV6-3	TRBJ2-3	CASSYEASGDTDTQYF
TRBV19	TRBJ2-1	CASTRGSYNEQFF
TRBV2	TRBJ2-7	CASSQTSGKGEQYF
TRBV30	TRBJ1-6	CAWRGGQPNSPLHF
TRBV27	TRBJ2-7	CASSLTSGLYEQYF
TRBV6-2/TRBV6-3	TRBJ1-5	CASSSPGEPQHF
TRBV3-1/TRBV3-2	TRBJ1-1	CASSQADRGSEAFF
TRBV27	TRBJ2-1	CASSLRDKPGQAYNEQFF
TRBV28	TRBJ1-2	CASSLNPRGGGYTF
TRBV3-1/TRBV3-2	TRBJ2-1	CASSLLAARAKEQFF
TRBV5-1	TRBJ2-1	CASSLGVSGNEQFF
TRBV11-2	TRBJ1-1	CASSYGQVNTEAFF
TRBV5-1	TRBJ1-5	CASSLDWGQPQHF
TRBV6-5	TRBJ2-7	CASRIGTSGNEQYF
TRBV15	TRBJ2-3	CATSRDRGRAFNQYF
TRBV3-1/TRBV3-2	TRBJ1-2	CASSSNGQPYGHTF
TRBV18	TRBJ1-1	CASSQTENTEAFF
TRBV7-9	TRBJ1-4	CASSLTFGVATNEKLFF
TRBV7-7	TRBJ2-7	CASSQGQGSEQYF
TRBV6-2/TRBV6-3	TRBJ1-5	CASSYGKDRDTYQPQHF
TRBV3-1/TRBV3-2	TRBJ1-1	CASSLAGGWGAFF
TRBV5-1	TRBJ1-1	CASSPGQDTEAFF
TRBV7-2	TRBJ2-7	CASSLDRVNEQYF
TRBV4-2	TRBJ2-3	CASSQDPLAGGTDTQYF
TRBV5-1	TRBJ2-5	CASSFLQETQYF
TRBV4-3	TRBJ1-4	CASRGQVGEKLFF
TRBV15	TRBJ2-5	CATSRGLDLKETQYF
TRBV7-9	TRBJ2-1	CASSLGRQGYNEQFF
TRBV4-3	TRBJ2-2	CASSQALAGFTGELFF
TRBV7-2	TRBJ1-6	CASSPGTGFGSPLHF
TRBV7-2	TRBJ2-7	CASNLEGGPYEQYF
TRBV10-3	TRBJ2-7	CAIGTGYYEQYF